The next 10 T cell receptor beta chains were all read from a single sample in a study of blood T cell repertoires in COVID-19. Method: immunoSEQ multiplex PCR; TCRdb's copy keeps in-frame clones and lacks some. Of about 33,000 clones in the sample, around 88% were seen once. Sequenced material: peripheral blood. The receptors shown here come from a human donor in a cohort sampled during active COVID-19.

V usage is TRBV27 and J usage is TRBJ1-1, with 9 bases aligning to TRBD1. The CDR3 covers 13 residues. Trimming at V came to 4 bases and at J to 4 bases, leaving 1 base not matched to a gene. Germline V lookup: CDR1 MNHEY, CDR2 SMNVEV (reference sequence). CDR3 nucleotides: TGTGCCAGCAGTTGGGACAGGGTCACTGAAGCTTTCTTT. Translation: CASSWDRVTEAFF.

V usage is TRBV6-5 and J usage is TRBJ2-7; D possibly corresponds to TRBD1 (5 bases). The CDR3 sequence is 14 residues long. The germline gives CDR1 MNHEY, CDR2 SVGAGI. V was cut by 1 base and J by 3 bases, with 10 bases left in between. In nucleotides, the CDR3 is TGTGCCAGCAGTTACTTTCAGGGTATCTACGAGCAGTACTTC. Translated, it gives CASSYFQGIYEQYF.

The rearrangement joins TRBV5-6 to TRBJ1-5; D may be TRBD1 (6 bases). The CDR3 is 15 amino acids. Trimming pared 3 bases from V and 5 bases from J, leaving 15 bases between. Germline V gene data show CDR1 as SGHDT and CDR2 as YYEEEE. DNA of the CDR3: TGTGCCAGCAGCTCGGGGGGCAGGGTTGATCAGCCCCAGCATTTT. Translated, it gives CASSSGGRVDQPQHF.

V and J are TRBV5-4 and TRBJ1-4; TRBD1 matches 9 bases. CDR1 SGHNT and CDR2 YYREEE come from the germline V gene (reference sequence). V was clipped by 3 bases and J by 7 bases; unmatched bases: 7. This CDR3 has 15 amino acids. CDR3 region: CASSSQGARVEKLFF. As DNA, the CDR3 is TGTGCCAGCAGCTCACAGGGGGCTAGGGTTGAAAAACTGTTTTTT.

V and J are TRBV12-3 or TRBV12-4 and TRBJ2-7; no clear D. V lost 3 bases, J lost 4 bases, and 7 bases lay in between. The length of the CDR3 is 12 residues. CDR3 in amino acids: CASSFLLYEQYF. The CDR3, as DNA: TGTGCCAGCAGTTTTCTTTTATACGAGCAGTACTTC.

The chain couples TRBV2 to TRBJ1-1, with TRBD1 as a possible D gene (6 bases). Trimming left V 8 bases short and J 4 bases short, with 14 bases between. CDR1 SNHLY and CDR2 FYNNEI come from the germline V gene. The CDR3 has 13 residues. CDR3 loop: CASGRGGGTEAFF. The CDR3 region has the DNA TGTGCCAGCGGACGAGGGGGGGGCACTGAAGCTTTCTTT.

The gene calls are TRBV4-3 and TRBJ2-2, with TRBD2 matching 8 bases. Trimming cost V 4 bases and J 1 base; bases outside gene matches: 2. CDR1 LGHNA and CDR2 YSLEER come from the germline V gene. There are 15 residues in the CDR3. The CDR3 sequence is CASSPGGWNTGELFF. The CDR3 DNA reads as TGCGCCAGCAGCCCGGGGGGGTGGAACACCGGGGAGCTGTTTTTT.

The chain links TRBV5-1 to TRBJ2-3; 13 bases fit TRBD2. CDR3 length: 16 residues. Germline V gene lookup returns CDR1 SGHRS and CDR2 YFSETQ. Trimming cost V 4 bases and J 2 bases; bases outside gene matches: 4. The CDR3 spells CASSLGLAGITDTQYF. CDR3 bases: TGCGCCAGCAGCCTGGGACTAGCGGGAATCACAGATACGCAGTATTTT. Full variable domain (remainder filled in from reference TRBV5-1 and TRBJ2-3): KAGVTQTPRYLIKTRGQQVTLSCSPISGHRSVSWYQQTPGQGLQFLFEYFSETQRNKGNFPGRFSGRQFSNSRSEMNVSTLELGDSALYLCASSLGLAGITDTQYFGPGTRLTVL.

A single count supports this clone. The chain couples TRBV27 to TRBJ1-6; D is unresolved. With 2 bases removed from V and 9 bases from J, the gap between germline ends came to 11 bases. Germline loops: CDR1 MNHEY, CDR2 SMNVEV (reference sequence). There are 14 residues in the CDR3. Here the CDR3 reads CASSLGRSASPLHF. The CDR3 nucleotides read TGTGCCAGCAGTTTAGGCAGGTCGGCTTCACCCCTCCACTTT.

This clone was observed a single time. The V call is TRBV5-1, the J call TRBJ2-2; 8 bases agree with TRBD1. The CDR3 has 15 residues. From germline, CDR1 is SGHRS and CDR2 YFSETQ. V shed 6 bases and J 1 base; nucleotides not matched to a gene: 5. This chain's CDR3 is CASMQGAQNTGELFF. CDR3 in DNA: TGCGCCAGCATGCAGGGGGCCCAGAACACCGGGGAGCTGTTTTTT.